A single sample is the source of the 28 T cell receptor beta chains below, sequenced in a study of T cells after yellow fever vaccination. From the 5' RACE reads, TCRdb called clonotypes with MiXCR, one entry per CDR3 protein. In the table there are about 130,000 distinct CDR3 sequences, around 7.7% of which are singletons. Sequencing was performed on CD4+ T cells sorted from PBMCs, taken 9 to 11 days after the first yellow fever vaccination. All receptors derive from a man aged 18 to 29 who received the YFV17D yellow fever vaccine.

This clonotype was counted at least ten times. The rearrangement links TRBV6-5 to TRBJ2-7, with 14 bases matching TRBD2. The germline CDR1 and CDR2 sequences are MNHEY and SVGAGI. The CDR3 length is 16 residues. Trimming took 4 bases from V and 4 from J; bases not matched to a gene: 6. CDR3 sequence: CASSSWTSGGMYEQYF. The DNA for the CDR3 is TGTGCCAGCAGTTCGTGGACTAGCGGGGGGATGTACGAGCAGTACTTC.

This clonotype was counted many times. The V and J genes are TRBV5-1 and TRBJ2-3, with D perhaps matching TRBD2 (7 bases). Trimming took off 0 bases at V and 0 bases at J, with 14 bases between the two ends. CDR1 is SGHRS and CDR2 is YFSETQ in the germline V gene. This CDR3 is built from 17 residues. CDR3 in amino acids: CASSLARRGASTDTQYF. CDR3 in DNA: TGCGCCAGCAGCTTGGCTCGTCGGGGGGCTAGCACAGATACGCAGTATTTT.

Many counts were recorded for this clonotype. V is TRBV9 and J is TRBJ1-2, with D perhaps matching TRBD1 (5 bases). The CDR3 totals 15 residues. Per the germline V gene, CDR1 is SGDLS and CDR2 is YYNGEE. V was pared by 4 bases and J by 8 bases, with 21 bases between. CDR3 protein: CASSSGTTGRFGYTF. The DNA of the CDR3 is TGTGCCAGCAGCTCAGGGACGACCGGCCGTTTCGGCTACACCTTC.

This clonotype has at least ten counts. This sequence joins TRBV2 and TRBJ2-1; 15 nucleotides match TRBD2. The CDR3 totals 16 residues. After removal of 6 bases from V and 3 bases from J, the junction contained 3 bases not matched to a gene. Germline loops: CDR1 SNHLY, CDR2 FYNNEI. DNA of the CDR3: TGTGCCAGCAGCGGACTAGCGGGGGGGCTCTACAATGAGCAGTTCTTC. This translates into CASSGLAGGLYNEQFF. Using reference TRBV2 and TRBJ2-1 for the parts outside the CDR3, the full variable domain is EPEVTQTPSHQVTQMGQEVILRCVPISNHLYFYWYRQILGQKVEFLVSFYNNEISEKSEIFDDQFSVERPDGSNFTLKIRSTKLEDSAMYFCASSGLAGGLYNEQFFGPGTRLTVL.

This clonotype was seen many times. The CDR3 DNA reads TGCAGCGTACCCGCGTCGGTACAGGGAGAGACCCAGTACTTC. It translates to CSVPASVQGETQYF. This chain joins TRBV29-1 and TRBJ2-5; weak D call: TRBD1 (6 bases). Germline CDR1 is SQVTM and CDR2 is ANQGSEA. V was clipped by 6 bases and J by 4 bases, with 18 bases between them. This CDR3 spans 14 amino acids.

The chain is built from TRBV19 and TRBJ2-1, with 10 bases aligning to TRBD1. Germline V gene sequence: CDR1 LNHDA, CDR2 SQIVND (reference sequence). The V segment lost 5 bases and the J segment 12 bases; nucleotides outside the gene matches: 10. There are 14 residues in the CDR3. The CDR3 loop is CASSPGQGWGGQFF. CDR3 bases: TGTGCCAGTAGTCCGGGACAGGGGTGGGGCGGGCAGTTCTTC.

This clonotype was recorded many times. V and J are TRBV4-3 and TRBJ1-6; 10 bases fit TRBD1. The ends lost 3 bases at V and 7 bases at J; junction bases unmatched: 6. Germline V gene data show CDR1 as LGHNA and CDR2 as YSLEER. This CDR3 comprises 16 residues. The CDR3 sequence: CASSQGQGTRNSPLHF. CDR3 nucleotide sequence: TGCGCCAGCAGCCAGGGACAGGGGACGAGGAATTCACCCCTCCACTTT.

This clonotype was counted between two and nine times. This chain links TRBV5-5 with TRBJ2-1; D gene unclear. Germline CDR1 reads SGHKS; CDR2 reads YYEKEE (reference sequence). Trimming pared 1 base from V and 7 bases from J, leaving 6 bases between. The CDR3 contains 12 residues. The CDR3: CASSLPRNEQFF. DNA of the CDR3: TGTGCCAGCAGCTTGCCCCGTAATGAGCAGTTCTTC.

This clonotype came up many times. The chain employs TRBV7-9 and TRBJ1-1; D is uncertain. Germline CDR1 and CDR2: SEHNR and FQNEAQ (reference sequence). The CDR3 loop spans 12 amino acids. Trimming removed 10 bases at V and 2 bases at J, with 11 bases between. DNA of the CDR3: TGTGCCACGTTTAGATTCAACACTGAAGCTTTCTTT. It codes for CATFRFNTEAFF.

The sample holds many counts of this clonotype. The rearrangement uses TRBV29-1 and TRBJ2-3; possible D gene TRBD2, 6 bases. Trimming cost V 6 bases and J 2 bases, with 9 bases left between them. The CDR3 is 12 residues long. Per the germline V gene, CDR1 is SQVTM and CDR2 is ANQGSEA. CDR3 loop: CSVAGITDTQYF. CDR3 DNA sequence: TGCAGCGTCGCGGGGATCACAGATACGCAGTATTTT.

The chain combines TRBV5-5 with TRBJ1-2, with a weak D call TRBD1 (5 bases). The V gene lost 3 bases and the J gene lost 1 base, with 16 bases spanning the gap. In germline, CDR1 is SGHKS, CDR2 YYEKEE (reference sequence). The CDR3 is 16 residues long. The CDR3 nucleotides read TGTGCCAGCAGCTCCGGGACCGGCACTGTTAACTATGGCTACACCTTC. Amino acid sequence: CASSSGTGTVNYGYTF.

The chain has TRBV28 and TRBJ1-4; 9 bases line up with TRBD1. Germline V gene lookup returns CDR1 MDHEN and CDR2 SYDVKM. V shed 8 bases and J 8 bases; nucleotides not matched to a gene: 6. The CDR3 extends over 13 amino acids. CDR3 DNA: TGTGCCAGCCGGGACAGGGATATCGAAAAACTGTTTTTT. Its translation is CASRDRDIEKLFF.

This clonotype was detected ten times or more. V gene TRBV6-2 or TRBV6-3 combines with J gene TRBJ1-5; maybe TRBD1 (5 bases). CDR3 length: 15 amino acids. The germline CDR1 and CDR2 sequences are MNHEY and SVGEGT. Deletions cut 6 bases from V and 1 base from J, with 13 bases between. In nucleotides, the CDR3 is TGTGCCAGCAGCACCCTGGGGCAGAGCAATCAGCCCCAGCATTTT. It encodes CASSTLGQSNQPQHF.

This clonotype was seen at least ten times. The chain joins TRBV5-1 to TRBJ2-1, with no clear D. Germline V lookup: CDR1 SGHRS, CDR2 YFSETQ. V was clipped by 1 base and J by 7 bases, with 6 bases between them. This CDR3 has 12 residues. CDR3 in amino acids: CASSLLPNEQFF. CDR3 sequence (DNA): TGCGCCAGCAGCTTGCTTCCTAATGAGCAGTTCTTC. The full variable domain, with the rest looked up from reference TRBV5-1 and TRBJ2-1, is KAGVTQTPRYLIKTRGQQVTLSCSPISGHRSVSWYQQTPGQGLQFLFEYFSETQRNKGNFPGRFSGRQFSNSRSEMNVSTLELGDSALYLCASSLLPNEQFFGPGTRLTVL.

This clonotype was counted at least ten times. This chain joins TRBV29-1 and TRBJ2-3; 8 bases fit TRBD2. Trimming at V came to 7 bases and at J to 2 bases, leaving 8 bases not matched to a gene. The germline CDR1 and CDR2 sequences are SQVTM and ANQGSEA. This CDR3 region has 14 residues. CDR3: CSARAGAFTDTQYF. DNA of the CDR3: TGCAGCGCACGAGCGGGGGCCTTCACAGATACGCAGTATTTT.

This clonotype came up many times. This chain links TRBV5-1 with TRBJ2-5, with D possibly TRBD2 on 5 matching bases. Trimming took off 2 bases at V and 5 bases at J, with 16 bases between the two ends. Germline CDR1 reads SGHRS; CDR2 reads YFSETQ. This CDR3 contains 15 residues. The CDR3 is CASSFLGVDGETQYF. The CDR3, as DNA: TGCGCCAGCAGCTTTCTCGGGGTCGATGGGGAGACCCAGTACTTC. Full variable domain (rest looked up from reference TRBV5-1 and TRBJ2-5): KAGVTQTPRYLIKTRGQQVTLSCSPISGHRSVSWYQQTPGQGLQFLFEYFSETQRNKGNFPGRFSGRQFSNSRSEMNVSTLELGDSALYLCASSFLGVDGETQYFGPGTRLLVL.

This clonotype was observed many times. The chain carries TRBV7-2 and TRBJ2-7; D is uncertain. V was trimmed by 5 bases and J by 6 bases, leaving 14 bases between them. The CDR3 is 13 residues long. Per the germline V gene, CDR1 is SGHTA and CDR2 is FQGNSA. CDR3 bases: TGTGCCAGCAGCCCTCTTGGAAGGCCCGAGCAGTACTTC. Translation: CASSPLGRPEQYF.

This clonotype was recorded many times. CDR3 loop: CASSGGGRDNEQFF. The CDR3 DNA follows: TGTGCCAGCAGCGGCGGGGGGAGAGACAATGAGCAGTTCTTC. The rearrangement links TRBV7-2 to TRBJ2-1, with TRBD2 identical over 8 bases. The junction had 5 bases not matched to a gene; V was cut back by 5 bases and J by 5 bases. The CDR3 is 14 amino acids. CDR1 SGHTA and CDR2 FQGNSA come from the germline V gene.

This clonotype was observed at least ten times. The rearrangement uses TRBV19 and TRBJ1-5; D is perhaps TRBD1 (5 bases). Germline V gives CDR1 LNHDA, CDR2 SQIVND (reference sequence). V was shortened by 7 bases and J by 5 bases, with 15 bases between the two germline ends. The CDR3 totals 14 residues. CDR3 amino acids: CASMGRFVDQPQHF. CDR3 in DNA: TGTGCCAGTATGGGGCGGTTCGTGGATCAGCCCCAGCATTTT.

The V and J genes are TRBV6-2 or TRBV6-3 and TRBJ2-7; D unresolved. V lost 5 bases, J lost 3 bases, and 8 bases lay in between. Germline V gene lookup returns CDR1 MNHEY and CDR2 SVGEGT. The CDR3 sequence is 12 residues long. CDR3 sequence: CASSRILYEQYF. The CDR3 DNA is TGTGCCAGCAGTAGGATCCTCTACGAGCAGTACTTC.

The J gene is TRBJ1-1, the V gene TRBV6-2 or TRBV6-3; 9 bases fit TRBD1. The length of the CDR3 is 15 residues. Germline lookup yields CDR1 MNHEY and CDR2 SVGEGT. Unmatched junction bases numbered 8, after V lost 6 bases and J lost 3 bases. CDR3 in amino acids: CASSGQGIAHTEAFF. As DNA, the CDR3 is TGTGCCAGCAGCGGACAGGGGATAGCGCACACTGAAGCTTTCTTT.

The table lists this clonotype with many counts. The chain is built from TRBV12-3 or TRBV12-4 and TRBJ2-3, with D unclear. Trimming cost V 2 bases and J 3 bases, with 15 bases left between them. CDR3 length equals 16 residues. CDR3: CASSLITLVGTDTQYF. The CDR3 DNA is TGTGCCAGCAGTTTAATCACCCTCGTCGGAACAGATACGCAGTATTTT.

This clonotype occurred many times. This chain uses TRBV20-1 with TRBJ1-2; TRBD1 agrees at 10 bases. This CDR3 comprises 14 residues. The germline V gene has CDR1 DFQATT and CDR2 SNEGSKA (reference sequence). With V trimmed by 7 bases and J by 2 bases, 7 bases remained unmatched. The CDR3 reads CSVGETGGNYGYTF. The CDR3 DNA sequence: TGCAGTGTAGGGGAGACAGGGGGCAACTATGGCTACACCTTC.

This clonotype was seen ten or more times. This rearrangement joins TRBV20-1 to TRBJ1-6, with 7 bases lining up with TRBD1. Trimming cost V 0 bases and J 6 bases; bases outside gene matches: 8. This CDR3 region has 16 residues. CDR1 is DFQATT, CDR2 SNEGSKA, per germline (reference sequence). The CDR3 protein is CSARDPKAGGNSPLHF. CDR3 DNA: TGCAGTGCTAGAGATCCCAAGGCAGGGGGTAATTCACCCCTCCACTTT.

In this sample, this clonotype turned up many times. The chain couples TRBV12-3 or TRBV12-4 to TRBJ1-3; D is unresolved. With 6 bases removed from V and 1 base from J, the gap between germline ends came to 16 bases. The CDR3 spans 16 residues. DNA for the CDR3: TGTGCCAGCAGCCTTGGGAGGCCTAATTCTGGAAACACCATATATTTT. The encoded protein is CASSLGRPNSGNTIYF.

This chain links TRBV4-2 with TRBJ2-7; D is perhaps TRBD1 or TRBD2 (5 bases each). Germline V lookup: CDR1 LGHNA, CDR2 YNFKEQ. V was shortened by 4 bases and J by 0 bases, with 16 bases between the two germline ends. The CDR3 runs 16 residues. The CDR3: CASSRSGQSSSYEQYF. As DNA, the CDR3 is TGTGCCAGCAGCCGCTCGGGGCAGTCAAGCTCCTACGAGCAGTACTTC.

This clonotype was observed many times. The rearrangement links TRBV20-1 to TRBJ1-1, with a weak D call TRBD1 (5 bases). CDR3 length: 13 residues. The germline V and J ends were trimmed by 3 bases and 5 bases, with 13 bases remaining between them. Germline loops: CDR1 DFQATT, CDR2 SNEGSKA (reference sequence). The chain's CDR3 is CSASSGGWTEAFF. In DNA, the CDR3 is TGCAGTGCTAGCAGTGGGGGGTGGACTGAAGCTTTCTTT.

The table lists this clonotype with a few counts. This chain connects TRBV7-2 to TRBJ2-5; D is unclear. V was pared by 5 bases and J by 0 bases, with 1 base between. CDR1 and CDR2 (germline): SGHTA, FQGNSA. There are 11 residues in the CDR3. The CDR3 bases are TGTGCCAGCAGCGACCAAGAGACCCAGTACTTC. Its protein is CASSDQETQYF.